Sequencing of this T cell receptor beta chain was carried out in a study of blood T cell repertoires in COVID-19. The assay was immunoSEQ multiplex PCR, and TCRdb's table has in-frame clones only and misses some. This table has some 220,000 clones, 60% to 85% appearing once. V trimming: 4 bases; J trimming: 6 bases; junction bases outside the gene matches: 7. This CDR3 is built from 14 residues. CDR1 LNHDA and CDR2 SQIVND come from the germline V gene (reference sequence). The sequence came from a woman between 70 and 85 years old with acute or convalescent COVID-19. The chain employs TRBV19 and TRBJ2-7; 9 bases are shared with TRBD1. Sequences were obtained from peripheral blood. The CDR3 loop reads CASSTQSGQGEQYF. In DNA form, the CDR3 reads TGTGCCAGTAGTACCCAATCGGGACAGGGCGAGCAGTACTTC. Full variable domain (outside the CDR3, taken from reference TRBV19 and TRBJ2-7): DGGITQSPKYLFRKEGQNVTLSCEQNLNHDAMYWYRQDPGQGLRLIYYSQIVNDFQKGDIAEGYSVSREKKESFPLTVTSAQKNPTAFYLCASSTQSGQGEQYFGPGTRLTVT.